These 2 T cell receptor beta chains share one sample of origin, sequenced in a study of identical twins. Via MiXCR, TCRdb re-called the 5' RACE reads, giving one row per CDR3 protein. The profile covers 600,000 to 800,000 distinct CDR3 sequences, with approximately 22% appearing a single time and 4% to 5.5% taken by the ten largest. These same data were also listed under a study on T cells expressing NK-cell markers.

Sample: PBMCs. The origin of the receptors is a woman under 30 in good health.

Many counts were recorded for this clonotype. The chain carries TRBV29-1 and TRBJ1-3; possibly TRBD1 for D (6 bases). Trimming pared 1 base from V and 4 bases from J, leaving 8 bases between. CDR1 and CDR2 (germline): SQVTM, ANQGSEA. The CDR3 has 13 amino acids. The CDR3 loop is CSVEGTAGNTIYF. Written as DNA, the CDR3 is TGCAGCGTTGAAGGGACAGCCGGAAACACCATATATTTT.

The gene calls are TRBV6-2 or TRBV6-3 and TRBJ2-3; D unclear. This CDR3 has 13 amino acids. Germline V gene lookup returns CDR1 MNHEY and CDR2 SVGEGT. The ends were cut back, 8 bases at V and 0 bases at J, with 9 bases in the middle. The CDR3 DNA reads TGTGCCAGCGGGAAGATGAGCACAGATACGCAGTATTTT. Protein: CASGKMSTDTQYF.